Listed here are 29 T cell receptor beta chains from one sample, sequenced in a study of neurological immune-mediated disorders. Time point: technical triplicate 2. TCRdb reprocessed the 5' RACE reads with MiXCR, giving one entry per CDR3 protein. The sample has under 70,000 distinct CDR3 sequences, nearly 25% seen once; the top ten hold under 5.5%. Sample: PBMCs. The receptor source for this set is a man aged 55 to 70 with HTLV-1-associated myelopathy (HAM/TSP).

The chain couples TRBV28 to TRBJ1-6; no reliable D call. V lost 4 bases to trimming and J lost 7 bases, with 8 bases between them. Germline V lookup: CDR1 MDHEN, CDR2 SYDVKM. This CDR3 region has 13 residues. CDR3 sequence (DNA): TGTGCCAGCAGTTCACTGAAAAATTCACCCCTCCACTTT. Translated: CASSSLKNSPLHF.

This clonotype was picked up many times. CDR3 sequence reads: CASSLDPRAGYGYTF. CDR3 nucleotides: TGCGCCAGCAGCTTAGACCCACGAGCGGGATATGGCTACACCTTC. V usage is TRBV5-1 and J usage is TRBJ1-2; D gene unclear. The CDR3 covers 15 residues. Germline values: CDR1 SGHRS, CDR2 YFSETQ. Deletions cut 2 bases from V and 5 bases from J, with 16 bases between.

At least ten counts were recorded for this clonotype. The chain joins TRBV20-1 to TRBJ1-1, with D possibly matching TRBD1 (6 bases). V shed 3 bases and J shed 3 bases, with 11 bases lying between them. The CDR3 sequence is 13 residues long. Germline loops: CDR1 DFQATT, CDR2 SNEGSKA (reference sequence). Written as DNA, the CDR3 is TGCAGTGCTAGGGGGGGGGGCCACACTGAAGCTTTCTTT. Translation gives CSARGGGHTEAFF.

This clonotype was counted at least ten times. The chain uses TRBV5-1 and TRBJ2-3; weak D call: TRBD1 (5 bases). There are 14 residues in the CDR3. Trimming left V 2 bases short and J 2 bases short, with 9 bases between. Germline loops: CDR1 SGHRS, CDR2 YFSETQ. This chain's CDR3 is CASSFDSYTDTQYF. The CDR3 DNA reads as TGCGCCAGCAGCTTTGACAGCTACACAGATACGCAGTATTTT.

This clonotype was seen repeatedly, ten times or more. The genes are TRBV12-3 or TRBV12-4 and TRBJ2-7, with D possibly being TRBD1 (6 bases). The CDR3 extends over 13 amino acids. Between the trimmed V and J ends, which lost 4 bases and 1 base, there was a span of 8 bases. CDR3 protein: CASSSTGSYEQYF. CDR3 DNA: TGTGCCAGCAGTTCGACAGGTTCCTACGAGCAGTACTTC.

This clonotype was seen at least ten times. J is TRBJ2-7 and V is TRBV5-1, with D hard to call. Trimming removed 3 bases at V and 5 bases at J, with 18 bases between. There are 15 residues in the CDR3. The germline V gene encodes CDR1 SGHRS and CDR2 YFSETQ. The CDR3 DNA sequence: TGCGCCAGCAGCTCCCCCGACATTGGCGACCACGAGCAGTACTTC. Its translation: CASSSPDIGDHEQYF.

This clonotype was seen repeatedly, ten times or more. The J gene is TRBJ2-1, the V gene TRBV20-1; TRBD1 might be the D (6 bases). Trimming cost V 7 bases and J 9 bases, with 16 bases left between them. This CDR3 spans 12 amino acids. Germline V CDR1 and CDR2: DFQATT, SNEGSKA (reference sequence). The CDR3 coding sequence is TGCAGTGTTCAGGGGCTCCGCTCTGAGCAGTTCTTC. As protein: CSVQGLRSEQFF.

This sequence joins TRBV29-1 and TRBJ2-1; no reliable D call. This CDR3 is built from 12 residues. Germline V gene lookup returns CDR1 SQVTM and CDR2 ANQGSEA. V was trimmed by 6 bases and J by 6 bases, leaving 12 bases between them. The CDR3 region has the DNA TGCAGCGTCCCAGGCTACGGCAATGAGCAGTTCTTC. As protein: CSVPGYGNEQFF.

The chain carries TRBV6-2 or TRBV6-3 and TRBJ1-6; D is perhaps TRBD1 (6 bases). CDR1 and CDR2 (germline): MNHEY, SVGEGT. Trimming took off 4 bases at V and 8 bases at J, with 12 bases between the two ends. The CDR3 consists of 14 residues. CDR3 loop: CASSFQGPHSPLHF. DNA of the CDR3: TGTGCCAGCAGTTTCCAGGGGCCCCATTCACCCCTCCACTTT.

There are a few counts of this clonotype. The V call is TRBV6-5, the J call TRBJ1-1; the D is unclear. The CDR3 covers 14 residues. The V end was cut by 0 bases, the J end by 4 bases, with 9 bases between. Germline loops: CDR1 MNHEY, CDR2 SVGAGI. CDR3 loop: CASSYSRRGTEAFF. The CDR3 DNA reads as TGTGCCAGCAGTTACTCGAGGCGGGGCACTGAAGCTTTCTTT.

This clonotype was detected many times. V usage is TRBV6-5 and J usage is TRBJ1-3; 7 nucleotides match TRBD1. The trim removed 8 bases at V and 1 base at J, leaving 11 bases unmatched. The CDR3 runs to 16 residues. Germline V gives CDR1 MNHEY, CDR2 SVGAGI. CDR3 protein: CASSWGQPTSGNTIYF. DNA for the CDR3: TGTGCCAGCTCCTGGGGACAGCCTACATCTGGAAACACCATATATTTT.

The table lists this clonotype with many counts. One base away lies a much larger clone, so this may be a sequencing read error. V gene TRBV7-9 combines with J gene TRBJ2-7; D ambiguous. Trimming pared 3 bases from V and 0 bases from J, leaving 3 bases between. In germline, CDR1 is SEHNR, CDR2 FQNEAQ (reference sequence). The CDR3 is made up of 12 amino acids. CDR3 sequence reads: CASSFSSYEQYF. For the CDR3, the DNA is TGTGCCAGCAGCTTTTCCTCCTACGAGCAGTACTTC.

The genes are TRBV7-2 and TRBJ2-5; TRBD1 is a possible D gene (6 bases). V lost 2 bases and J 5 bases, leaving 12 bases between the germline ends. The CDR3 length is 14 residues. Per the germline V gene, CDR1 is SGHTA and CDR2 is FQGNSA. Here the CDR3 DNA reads TGTGCCAGCAGCTTACTGGGGGCTAGGGAGACCCAGTACTTC. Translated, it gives CASSLLGARETQYF.

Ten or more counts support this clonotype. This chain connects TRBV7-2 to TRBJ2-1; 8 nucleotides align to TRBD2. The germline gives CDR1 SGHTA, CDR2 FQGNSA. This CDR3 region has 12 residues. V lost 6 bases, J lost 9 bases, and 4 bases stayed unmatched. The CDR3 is CASREAGAEQFF. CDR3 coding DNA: TGTGCCAGCAGGGAAGCGGGAGCTGAGCAGTTCTTC.

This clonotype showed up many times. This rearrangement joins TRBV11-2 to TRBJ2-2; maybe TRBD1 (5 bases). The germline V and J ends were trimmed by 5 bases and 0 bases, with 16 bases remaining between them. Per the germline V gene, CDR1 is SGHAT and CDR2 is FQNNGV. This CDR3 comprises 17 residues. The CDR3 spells CASSHSRQGANTGELFF. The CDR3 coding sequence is TGTGCCAGCAGCCACTCAAGGCAGGGCGCGAACACCGGGGAGCTGTTTTTT.

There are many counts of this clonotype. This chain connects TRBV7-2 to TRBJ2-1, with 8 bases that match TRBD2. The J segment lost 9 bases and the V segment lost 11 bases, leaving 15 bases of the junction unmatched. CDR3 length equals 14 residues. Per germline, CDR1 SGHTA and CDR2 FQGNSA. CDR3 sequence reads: CAVRGGAGVGEQFF. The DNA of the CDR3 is TGTGCCGTCCGGGGGGGGGCGGGAGTTGGTGAGCAGTTCTTC.

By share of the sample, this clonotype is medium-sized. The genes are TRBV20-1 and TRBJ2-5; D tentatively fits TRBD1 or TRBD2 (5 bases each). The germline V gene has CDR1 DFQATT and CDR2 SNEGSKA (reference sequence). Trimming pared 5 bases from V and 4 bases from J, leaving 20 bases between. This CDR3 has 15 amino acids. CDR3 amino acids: CSASPVAERGETQYF. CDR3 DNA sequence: TGCAGTGCTTCCCCGGTTGCTGAGAGGGGAGAGACCCAGTACTTC.

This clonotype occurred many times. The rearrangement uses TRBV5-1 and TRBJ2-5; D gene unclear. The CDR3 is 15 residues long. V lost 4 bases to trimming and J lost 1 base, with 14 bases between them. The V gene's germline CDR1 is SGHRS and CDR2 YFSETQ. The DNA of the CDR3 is TGCGCCAGCAGCCCGCAAGACGTCCGCCAAGAGACCCAGTACTTC. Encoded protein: CASSPQDVRQETQYF.

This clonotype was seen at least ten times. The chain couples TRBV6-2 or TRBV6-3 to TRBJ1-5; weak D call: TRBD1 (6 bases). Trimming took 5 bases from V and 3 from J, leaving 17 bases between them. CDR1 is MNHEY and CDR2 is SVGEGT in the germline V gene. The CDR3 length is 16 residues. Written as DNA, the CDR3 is TGTGCCAGCAGTCAGAGAACCGGGACACTCAATCAGCCCCAGCATTTT. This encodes CASSQRTGTLNQPQHF.

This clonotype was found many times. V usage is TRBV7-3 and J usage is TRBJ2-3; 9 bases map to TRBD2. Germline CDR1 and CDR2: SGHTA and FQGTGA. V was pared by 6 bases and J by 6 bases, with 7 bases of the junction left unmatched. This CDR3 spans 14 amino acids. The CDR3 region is CASSLAGRTDTQYF. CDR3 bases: TGTGCCAGCAGTCTAGCGGGGCGGACGGATACGCAGTATTTT.

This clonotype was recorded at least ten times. CDR3 nucleotides: TGCGCCAGCAGCAGTCGCACCGGGACCGGCTACAATGAGCAGTTCTTC. Protein sequence: CASSSRTGTGYNEQFF. The chain joins TRBV5-1 to TRBJ2-1, with D possibly called TRBD1 or TRBD2 (5 bases each). CDR3 size: 16 residues. Germline CDR1 and CDR2: SGHRS and YFSETQ. Trimming pared 4 bases from V and 3 bases from J, leaving 17 bases between.

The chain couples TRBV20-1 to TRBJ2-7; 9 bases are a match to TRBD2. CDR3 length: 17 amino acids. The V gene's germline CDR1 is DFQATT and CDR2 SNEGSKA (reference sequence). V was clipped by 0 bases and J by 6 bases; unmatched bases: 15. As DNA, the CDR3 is TGCAGTGCTAGAGATCAGTGGGCGCTAGCGGGAAATGTCGAGCAGTACTTC. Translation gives CSARDQWALAGNVEQYF.

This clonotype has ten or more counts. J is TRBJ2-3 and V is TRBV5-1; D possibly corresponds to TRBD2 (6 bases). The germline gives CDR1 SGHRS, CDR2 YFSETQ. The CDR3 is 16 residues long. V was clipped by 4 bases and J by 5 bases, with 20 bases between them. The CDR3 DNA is TGCGCCAGCAGCCCTGGAGGGACTCCCCAGGGAGATACGCAGTATTTT. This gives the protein CASSPGGTPQGDTQYF.

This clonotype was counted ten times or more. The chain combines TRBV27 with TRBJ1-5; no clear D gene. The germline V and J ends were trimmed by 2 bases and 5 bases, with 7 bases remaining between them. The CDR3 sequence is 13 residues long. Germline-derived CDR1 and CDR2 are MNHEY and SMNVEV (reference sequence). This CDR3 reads CASSLGRDQPQHF. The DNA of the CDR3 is TGTGCCAGCAGTTTAGGGCGGGATCAGCCCCAGCATTTT.

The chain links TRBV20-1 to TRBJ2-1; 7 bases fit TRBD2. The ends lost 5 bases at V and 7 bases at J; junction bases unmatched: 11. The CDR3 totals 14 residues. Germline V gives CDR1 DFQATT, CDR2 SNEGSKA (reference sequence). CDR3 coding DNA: TGCAGTGCTCTTGGGCGGGGGACTTGGAATGAGCAGTTCTTC. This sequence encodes CSALGRGTWNEQFF.

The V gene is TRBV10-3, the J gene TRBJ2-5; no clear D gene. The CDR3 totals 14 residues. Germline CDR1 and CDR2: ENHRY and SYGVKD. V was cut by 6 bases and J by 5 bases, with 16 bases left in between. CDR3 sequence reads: CAIRVGTIWETQYF. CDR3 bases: TGTGCCATCAGAGTGGGTACTATATGGGAGACCCAGTACTTC.

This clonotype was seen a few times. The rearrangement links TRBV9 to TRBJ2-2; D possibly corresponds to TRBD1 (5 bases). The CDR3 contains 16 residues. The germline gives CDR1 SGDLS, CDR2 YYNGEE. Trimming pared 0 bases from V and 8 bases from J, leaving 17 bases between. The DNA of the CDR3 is TGTGCCAGCAGCGTAGGGTGGGCAGGGCTGTCTGGGGAGCTGTTTTTT. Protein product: CASSVGWAGLSGELFF.

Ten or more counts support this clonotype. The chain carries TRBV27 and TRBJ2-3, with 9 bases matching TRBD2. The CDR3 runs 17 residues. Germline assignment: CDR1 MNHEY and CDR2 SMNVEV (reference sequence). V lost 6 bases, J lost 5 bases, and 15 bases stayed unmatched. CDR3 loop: CASSPSLSGSLLDTQYF. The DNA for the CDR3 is TGTGCCAGCAGCCCTTCACTTAGCGGGAGCCTCTTAGATACGCAGTATTTT.

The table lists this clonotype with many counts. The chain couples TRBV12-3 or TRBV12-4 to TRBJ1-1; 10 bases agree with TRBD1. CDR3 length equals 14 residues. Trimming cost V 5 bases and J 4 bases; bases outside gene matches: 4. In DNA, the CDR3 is TGTGCCAGCAGTACGACAGGGGGCCCCACTGAAGCTTTCTTT. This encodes CASSTTGGPTEAFF.